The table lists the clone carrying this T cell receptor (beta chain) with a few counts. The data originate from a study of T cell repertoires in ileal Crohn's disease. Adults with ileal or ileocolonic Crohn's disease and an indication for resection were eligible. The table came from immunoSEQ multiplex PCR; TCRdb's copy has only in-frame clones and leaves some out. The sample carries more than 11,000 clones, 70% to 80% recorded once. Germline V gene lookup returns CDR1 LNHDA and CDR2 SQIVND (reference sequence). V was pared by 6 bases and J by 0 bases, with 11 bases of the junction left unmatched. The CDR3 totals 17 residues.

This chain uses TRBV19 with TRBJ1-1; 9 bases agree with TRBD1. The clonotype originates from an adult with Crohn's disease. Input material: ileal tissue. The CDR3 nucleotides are TGTGCCAGTAGATTTCAGACAGGGGGTCTGCTGAACACTGAAGCTTTCTTT. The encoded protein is CASRFQTGGLLNTEAFF.